The TCR beta chain described here comes from a study of T cells after yellow fever vaccination. Study details: Where fractions had low cell numbers, libraries were prepared from them with the SMART-Seq v4 Ultra Low Input RNA kit.

In TCRdb, the 5' RACE reads were re-called with MiXCR into one record per CDR3 protein. Of approximately 600,000 distinct CDR3 sequences in the sample, roughly an eighth were seen once. CDR3 length equals 12 residues. The V gene's germline CDR1 is SEHNR and CDR2 FQNEAQ (reference sequence). V dropped 5 bases and J dropped 6 bases, with 9 bases sitting between them. This clonotype was seen many times. Antigen specificity is unknown. Study-wide results and limits: The presence of abundant clonotypes contaminating from the bulk population was possible in FACS-sorted repertoires. The booster response re-showed most primary clones: 96% CD4, about 89% CD8. Across the CD4 and CD8 compartments, a small share of clonotypes was present in both.

This rearrangement joins TRBV7-9 to TRBJ2-3; D is unresolved. This clonotype originated in a man aged 25-45 years who received the YFV17D yellow fever vaccine. The source material was PBMCs, sampled on the day of the yellow fever booster vaccination. The CDR3 coding sequence is TGTGCCAGCAGCCGGAGTGGCGATACGCAGTATTTT. This codes for CASSRSGDTQYF.